The rows below give T cell receptor beta chains drawn from one sample of a study of T cell repertoires in cytomegalovirus infection. In TCRdb, the reads were re-called with MiXCR into one record per CDR3 protein. Of over 150,000 distinct CDR3 sequences listed, approximately 18% are singletons. The material sequenced was CD8+ T cells from PBMCs. Source of these receptors: a human donor in good health (CMV status not recorded). Some clones in this sample may be carry-over from other donors' samples. Both conserved end residues are part of each CDR3. D genes are given only for firm matches. Size is omitted from some rows. Given values are once, few, many or a class for expanded clones.

d_gene: NA
j_gene: TRBJ2-7
v_gene: TRBV4-1
abundance: once
CDR3aa: CASSSRGETYEQYF
CDR3nt: TGCGCCAGCAGCTCCAGGGGAGAAACCTACGAGCAGTACTTC

d_gene: NA
j_gene: TRBJ1-2
v_gene: TRBV6-2/TRBV6-3
abundance: few
CDR3aa: CASSYTTHYGYTF
CDR3nt: TGTGCCAGCAGTTACACCACCCACTATGGCTACACCTTC

d_gene: TRBD1
j_gene: TRBJ1-1
v_gene: TRBV7-2
abundance: NA
CDR3aa: CASSLGGQGEAFF
CDR3nt: TGTGCCAGCAGCTTGGGGGGACAGGGAGAAGCTTTCTTT

d_gene: NA
j_gene: TRBJ2-1
v_gene: TRBV28
abundance: few
CDR3aa: CASTRDEGNEQFF
CDR3nt: TGTGCCAGCACCAGAGACGAGGGGAATGAGCAGTTCTTC

d_gene: NA
j_gene: TRBJ2-7
v_gene: TRBV9
abundance: NA
CDR3aa: CASSGGQNGSYEQYF
CDR3nt: TGTGCCAGCAGCGGCGGACAGAATGGATCCTACGAGCAGTACTTC

d_gene: TRBD1
j_gene: TRBJ2-5
v_gene: TRBV2
abundance: NA
CDR3aa: CASITKASGQGWETQYF
CDR3nt: TGTGCCAGCATCACAAAGGCGAGTGGACAGGGGTGGGAGACCCAGTACTTC

d_gene: NA
j_gene: TRBJ2-5
v_gene: TRBV7-9
abundance: few
CDR3aa: CASSLSGLQETQYF
CDR3nt: TGTGCCAGCAGCTTATCAGGGTTACAAGAGACCCAGTACTTC

d_gene: NA
j_gene: TRBJ1-5
v_gene: TRBV12-3/TRBV12-4
abundance: few
CDR3aa: CASRAGSNQPQHF
CDR3nt: TGTGCCAGCAGGGCCGGTAGCAATCAGCCCCAGCATTTT

d_gene: NA
j_gene: TRBJ1-2
v_gene: TRBV28
abundance: NA
CDR3aa: CASRKKGGPTGGYTF
CDR3nt: TGTGCCAGCAGGAAGAAGGGGGGGCCCACGGGTGGCTACACCTTC

d_gene: TRBD2
j_gene: TRBJ2-1
v_gene: TRBV6-2/TRBV6-3
abundance: NA
CDR3aa: CASSYWDIGTSLDEQFF
CDR3nt: TGTGCCAGCAGTTATTGGGACATCGGGACTAGTCTCGATGAGCAGTTCTTC

d_gene: TRBD2
j_gene: TRBJ2-5
v_gene: TRBV4-1
abundance: NA
CDR3aa: CASSQDEASGRQETQYF
CDR3nt: TGCGCCAGCAGCCAAGATGAGGCTAGCGGGCGCCAAGAGACCCAGTACTTC

d_gene: TRBD1
j_gene: TRBJ2-1
v_gene: TRBV25-1
abundance: NA
CDR3aa: CASQGAWNEQFF
CDR3nt: TGTGCCAGCCAGGGGGCCTGGAATGAGCAGTTCTTC

d_gene: TRBD1
j_gene: TRBJ2-2
v_gene: TRBV7-9
abundance: few
CDR3aa: CASSLDRGVNFAGELFF
CDR3nt: TGTGCCAGCAGCTTGGACAGGGGCGTCAACTTTGCCGGGGAGCTGTTTTTT

d_gene: NA
j_gene: TRBJ1-1
v_gene: TRBV2
abundance: few
CDR3aa: CASSEIQDRTEAFF
CDR3nt: TGTGCCAGCAGTGAAATACAGGATCGGACTGAAGCTTTCTTT

d_gene: TRBD1
j_gene: TRBJ2-2
v_gene: TRBV19
abundance: NA
CDR3aa: CASSTLTGTGLNTGELFF
CDR3nt: TGTGCCAGTAGTACCTTAACCGGGACAGGGCTGAACACCGGGGAGCTGTTTTTT

d_gene: TRBD1
j_gene: TRBJ1-4
v_gene: TRBV14
abundance: NA
CDR3aa: CASSQSNRDRVIANEKLFF
CDR3nt: TGTGCCAGCAGCCAGTCCAACCGGGACAGGGTGATCGCTAATGAAAAACTGTTTTTT

d_gene: NA
j_gene: TRBJ2-7
v_gene: TRBV6-1
abundance: many
CDR3aa: CASSEDRTGITYEQYF
CDR3nt: TGTGCCAGCAGTGAAGACCGGACTGGGATAACCTACGAGCAGTACTTC

d_gene: TRBD1
j_gene: TRBJ2-7
v_gene: TRBV7-6
abundance: few
CDR3aa: CASSFRTGGAYEQYF
CDR3nt: TGTGCCAGCAGCTTTCGGACAGGGGGCGCCTACGAGCAGTACTTC

d_gene: NA
j_gene: TRBJ2-3
v_gene: TRBV29-1
abundance: NA
CDR3aa: CSVEGGKQTDTQYF
CDR3nt: TGCAGCGTTGAAGGGGGGAAGCAGACAGATACGCAGTATTTT

d_gene: NA
j_gene: TRBJ1-1
v_gene: TRBV4-3
abundance: NA
CDR3aa: CASSLDRGRSTEAFF
CDR3nt: TGCGCCAGCAGCCTAGACCGAGGACGGAGCACTGAAGCTTTCTTT

d_gene: TRBD2
j_gene: TRBJ2-3
v_gene: TRBV7-9
abundance: few
CDR3aa: CASSPRLADTQYF
CDR3nt: TGTGCCAGCAGCCCTAGACTAGCGGATACGCAGTATTTT

d_gene: NA
j_gene: TRBJ2-7
v_gene: TRBV7-2
abundance: few
CDR3aa: CASSESGEQYF
CDR3nt: TGTGCCAGCAGCGAGTCCGGTGAGCAGTACTTC

d_gene: NA
j_gene: TRBJ2-3
v_gene: TRBV6-4
abundance: NA
CDR3aa: CASSVGLEWSTDTQYF
CDR3nt: TGTGCCAGCAGTGTGGGGCTAGAGTGGAGCACAGATACGCAGTATTTT

d_gene: NA
j_gene: TRBJ1-3
v_gene: TRBV7-2
abundance: NA
CDR3aa: CASSTTLGGARNTIYF
CDR3nt: TGTGCCAGCAGCACTACATTGGGAGGGGCCCGGAACACCATATATTTT

d_gene: TRBD2
j_gene: TRBJ2-1
v_gene: TRBV11-2
abundance: NA
CDR3aa: CASSPGTRTYNEQFF
CDR3nt: TGTGCCAGCAGCCCCGGGACTAGAACGTACAATGAGCAGTTCTTC

d_gene: TRBD1
j_gene: TRBJ1-2
v_gene: TRBV7-2
abundance: few
CDR3aa: CASSPDRQGKEGYGYTF
CDR3nt: TGTGCCAGCAGCCCGGACAGACAGGGGAAGGAGGGCTATGGCTACACCTTC

d_gene: TRBD1
j_gene: TRBJ2-5
v_gene: TRBV12-5
abundance: few
CDR3aa: CASGLPGQGNRTQYF
CDR3nt: TGTGCTAGTGGTTTGCCGGGACAGGGGAATCGTACCCAGTACTTC

d_gene: TRBD1
j_gene: TRBJ2-7
v_gene: TRBV2
abundance: NA
CDR3aa: CASRAGTASSYEQYF
CDR3nt: TGTGCCAGCAGGGCCGGGACAGCGAGCTCCTACGAGCAGTACTTC

d_gene: TRBD1
j_gene: TRBJ2-2
v_gene: TRBV28
abundance: few
CDR3aa: CASSLDREGGRTGELFF
CDR3nt: TGTGCCAGCAGTTTAGATAGAGAAGGGGGCCGGACCGGGGAGCTGTTTTTT